Below, 8 T cell receptor beta chains from the same sample are listed, as sequenced in a study of T cell repertoires in cytomegalovirus infection (dated by TCRdb to the late 2010s). These receptors lack a known antigen. The sample's treatment or condition, from its label and the paper: in vitro stimulation with specific CMV peptide epitopes to enrich CMV-specific T cells. TCRdb names Illumina HiSeq 1500 as the instrument used. The public reads were reanalyzed by TCRdb: fastp trimming at Q25, MiXCR alignment, in-frame beta chains only. Here each entry gathers all rows of one CDR3 protein and keeps the most common genes and DNA. The sample table contains 570,000 or so distinct CDR3 sequences; only one count was recorded for around two fifths of them. The ten largest clones take up 48% of the sample. The input for sequencing was cultured PBMCs, taken from culture after CMV antigen stimulation. The receptor source for this set is a human donor in good health (CMV status not recorded). Some clones in this sample may be carry-over from other donors' samples.

The chain employs TRBV7-6 and TRBJ2-5; weak D call: TRBD2 (9 bases). This CDR3 has 19 residues. Germline V gene lookup returns CDR1 SGHVS and CDR2 FNYEAQ. V was clipped by 5 bases and J by 3 bases, with 28 bases between them. DNA for the CDR3: TGTGCCAGCAGCCAGGACGGGCTAGCGGGACAGGAGGGGGAAGAGACCCAGTACTTC. Encoded protein: CASSQDGLAGQEGEETQYF.

The chain couples TRBV5-4 to TRBJ2-1; D is tentatively TRBD1 or TRBD2 (6 bases each). The CDR3 has 15 amino acids. Trimming cost V 0 bases and J 7 bases, with 14 bases left between them. CDR1 and CDR2 (germline): SGHNT, YYREEE (reference sequence). CDR3 sequence: CASSLGGALKNEQFF. Written as DNA, the CDR3 is TGTGCCAGCAGCTTGGGGGGGGCGCTCAAAAATGAGCAGTTCTTC.

Written as DNA, the CDR3 is TGTGCCAGCAGGAGAGGTTGGGGTAACACCGGGGAGCTGTTTTTT. This codes for CASRRGWGNTGELFF. The chain combines TRBV11-2 with TRBJ2-2; D uncertain. The V gene's germline CDR1 is SGHAT and CDR2 FQNNGV. V was shortened by 6 bases and J by 2 bases, with 13 bases between the two germline ends. CDR3 size: 15 residues. The whole variable domain, remainder taken from reference TRBV11-2 and TRBJ2-2, is EAGVAQSPRYKIIEKRQSVAFWCNPISGHATLYWYQQILGQGPKLLIQFQNNGVVDDSQLPKDRFSAERLKGVDSTLKIQPAKLEDSAVYLCASRRGWGNTGELFFGEGSRLTVL.

The chain joins TRBV5-1 to TRBJ2-7; TRBD1 aligns across 9 bases. The germline gives CDR1 SGHRS, CDR2 YFSETQ. This CDR3 is 14 amino acids long. Trimming cost V 4 bases and J 5 bases; bases outside gene matches: 7. The CDR3 bases are TGCGCCAGCAGCCTTGATGGACAGGGGAACGAGCAGTACTTC. Encoded protein: CASSLDGQGNEQYF.

DNA for the CDR3: TGTGCCAGCAGCTTGAGGACAGGCCCCTACGAGCAGTACTTC. Amino acid sequence: CASSLRTGPYEQYF. J is TRBJ2-7 and V is TRBV7-2; 7 positions match TRBD1. The V gene end was trimmed by 3 bases and the J gene end by 2 bases; junction bases not matched to a gene: 4. The CDR3 consists of 14 residues. The germline V gene has CDR1 SGHTA and CDR2 FQGNSA.

This clonotype has at least ten counts. The chain joins TRBV7-2 to TRBJ1-6; D remains ambiguous. This CDR3 is 17 amino acids long. CDR1 and CDR2 (germline): SGHTA, FQGNSA. V gave up 5 bases and J gave up 0 bases, with 14 bases separating them. The CDR3 DNA sequence: TGTGCCAGCAGCAAGGGAGGCCGCCGCTCCTATAATTCACCCCTCCACTTT. The encoded protein is CASSKGGRRSYNSPLHF.

This clonotype was counted at least ten times. The genes are TRBV7-2 and TRBJ1-6; 7 bases fit TRBD1. CDR3 length equals 16 residues. The V gene end was trimmed by 5 bases and the J gene end by 6 bases; junction bases not matched to a gene: 10. Germline V gene lookup returns CDR1 SGHTA and CDR2 FQGNSA. The CDR3 protein is CASSKTGTDFNSPLHF. CDR3 nucleotide sequence: TGTGCCAGCAGCAAAACCGGGACAGATTTTAATTCACCCCTCCACTTT.

The V gene is TRBV7-2, the J gene TRBJ2-2; D remains ambiguous. The length of the CDR3 is 13 residues. V gave up 0 bases and J gave up 6 bases, with 5 bases separating them. Per germline, CDR1 SGHTA and CDR2 FQGNSA. Written as DNA, the CDR3 is TGTGCCAGCAGCTTAGCACCCGCCGGGGAGCTGTTTTTT. Its translation: CASSLAPAGELFF.